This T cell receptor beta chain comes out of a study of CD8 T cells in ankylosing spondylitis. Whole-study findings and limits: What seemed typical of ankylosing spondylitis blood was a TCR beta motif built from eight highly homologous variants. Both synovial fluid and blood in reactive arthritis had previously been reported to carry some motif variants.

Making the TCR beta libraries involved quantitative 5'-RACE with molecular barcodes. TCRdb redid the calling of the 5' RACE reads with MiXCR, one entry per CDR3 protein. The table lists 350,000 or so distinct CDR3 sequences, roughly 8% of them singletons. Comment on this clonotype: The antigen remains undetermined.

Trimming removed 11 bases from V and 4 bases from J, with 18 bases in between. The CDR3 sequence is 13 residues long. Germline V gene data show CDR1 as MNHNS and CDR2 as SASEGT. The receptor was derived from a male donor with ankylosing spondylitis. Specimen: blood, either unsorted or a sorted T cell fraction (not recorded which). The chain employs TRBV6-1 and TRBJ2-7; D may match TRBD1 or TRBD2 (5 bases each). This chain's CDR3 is CAQSRDPSYEQYF. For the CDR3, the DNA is TGTGCCCAAAGCCGGGACCCCTCGTACGAGCAGTACTTC.